This T cell receptor beta chain was identified in a study of patients and donors after allogeneic stem cell transplantation. TCRdb used MiXCR to reprocess the RT-PCR reads, holding one entry per CDR3 protein. The table shows about 26,000 distinct CDR3 sequences, with over 7% occurring only once. This clonotype appeared many times. Looked up from germline, CDR1 is SEHNR and CDR2 is FQNEAQ (reference sequence). CDR3 length: 14 residues. Unmatched junction bases numbered 8, after V lost 5 bases and J lost 6 bases. This TCR derives from a human donor who was either an allogeneic HSCT recipient or a stem cell or donor lymphocyte infusion donor (not recorded which). It is not recorded whose cells these are; they may come from a transplant donor. The sequenced material came from blood, either unsorted or a sorted T cell fraction (not recorded which). This rearrangement joins TRBV7-9 to TRBJ2-3, with 7 bases matching TRBD1. The CDR3: CASSLGQEYDTQYF. The CDR3 nucleotides read TGTGCCAGCAGCCTCGGACAGGAATACGATACGCAGTATTTT.